Each of the 19 T cell receptor beta chains below was sequenced from the same sample in a study of shared clonotypes between healthy human individuals (dated by TCRdb to about 2020). Library preparation employed the immunoSEQ multiplex PCR assay. TCRdb took this table from immuneACCESS and kept in-frame rearrangements with V and J called. Such tables lack part of the clones; where checked against another copy, unresolved V genes explain under half of the gap, and the rest is unexplained. Here the sample has roughly 500,000 clones; 70% to 80% occur a single time. The top ten clonotypes cover roughly 13% of the sample. The sequenced sample consisted of PBMCs. These receptors came from a woman in her thirties or forties in good health. Some clones in this sample may be carry-over from other donors' samples.

This clone was seen more than once but under ten times. V is TRBV28 and J is TRBJ1-1; no firm D call. Trimming took off 3 bases at V and 1 base at J, with 12 bases between the two ends. Germline values: CDR1 MDHEN, CDR2 SYDVKM. This CDR3 contains 15 residues. CDR3 DNA sequence: TGTGCCAGCAGTTTTCCGAGCCGGAGGAACACTGAAGCTTTCTTT. Encoded protein: CASSFPSRRNTEAFF.

As regards this clone: This may arise from a read error, as a much more abundant clone is one base away. The rearrangement joins TRBV9 to TRBJ2-1; 9 positions match TRBD2. The CDR3 is made up of 19 amino acids. From germline, CDR1 is SGDLS and CDR2 YYNGEE. CDR3 sequence: CASGVGWGASGKSYNEQFF. The CDR3, as DNA: TGTGCCAGCGGCGTAGGCTGGGGGGCTAGCGGGAAATCCTACAATGAGCAGTTCTTC.

In its sample, this clone was seen a few times. J is TRBJ2-1 and V is TRBV5-1, with 8 bases aligning to TRBD1. The CDR3 runs 14 residues. J gave up 5 bases and V 0 bases, and 1 base lay outside the gene matches. The germline V gene encodes CDR1 SGHRS and CDR2 YFSETQ. CDR3 sequence reads: CASSLGQGNNEQFF. CDR3 DNA: TGCGCCAGCAGCTTGGGACAGGGGAACAATGAGCAGTTCTTC.

This clone turned up a few times. The chain uses TRBV29-1 and TRBJ1-2; 10 bases are a match to TRBD1. The CDR3 runs 13 residues. The germline V gene encodes CDR1 SQVTM and CDR2 ANQGSEA. V shed 3 bases and J 4 bases; nucleotides not matched to a gene: 2. The CDR3 nucleotides are TGCAGCGTTGACCGGACAGGGGGCTATGGCTACACCTTC. This encodes CSVDRTGGYGYTF.

This clone was recorded only once. V is TRBV11-3 and J is TRBJ2-1; no clear D gene. CDR1 SGHNT and CDR2 YENEEA come from the germline V gene. V was shortened by 3 bases and J by 6 bases, with 9 bases between the two germline ends. This CDR3 contains 13 residues. The CDR3 sequence is CASSLPPANEQFF. The CDR3 DNA follows: TGTGCCAGCAGCTTGCCCCCTGCCAATGAGCAGTTCTTC.

This clone was recorded once. The V and J genes are TRBV28 and TRBJ2-1, with D unresolved. Germline V CDR1 and CDR2: MDHEN, SYDVKM. The V end was cut by 5 bases, the J end by 5 bases, with 13 bases between. The CDR3 has 14 residues. The CDR3 here is CASSTVGLDNEQFF. Written as DNA, the CDR3 is TGTGCCAGCAGTACGGTGGGCCTTGACAATGAGCAGTTCTTC.

This chain uses TRBV2 with TRBJ2-3; 10 positions match TRBD1. CDR1 is SNHLY, CDR2 FYNNEI, per germline. This CDR3 comprises 14 residues. With 6 bases clipped from V and 3 bases from J, the junction kept 3 bases outside the gene matches. CDR3 sequence reads: CASRDRGVTDTQYF. CDR3 bases: TGTGCCAGCAGGGACAGGGGGGTGACAGATACGCAGTATTTT.

The V call is TRBV6-1, the J call TRBJ2-1, with unresolved D. Germline CDR1 is MNHNS and CDR2 is SASEGT. V lost 2 bases to trimming and J lost 0 bases, with 5 bases between them. This CDR3 region has 14 residues. The CDR3 spells CASSESSSYNEQFF. For the CDR3, the DNA is TGTGCCAGCAGTGAAAGTAGCTCCTACAATGAGCAGTTCTTC.

Only a few counts were recorded for this clone. The J gene is TRBJ2-1, the V gene TRBV5-4; tentative D call: TRBD2 (6 bases). Between the trimmed V and J ends, which lost 4 bases and 6 bases, there was a span of 14 bases. CDR3 length: 14 amino acids. The V gene's germline CDR1 is SGHNT and CDR2 YYREEE (reference sequence). The CDR3 sequence is CASSPPGTFNEQFF. For the CDR3, the DNA is TGTGCCAGCAGCCCCCCCGGGACTTTCAATGAGCAGTTCTTC.

In the case of this clone: This may come from a read error, since a much larger clone is one base off. This chain links TRBV7-2 with TRBJ2-5, with TRBD1 as a possible D gene (7 bases). Per the germline V gene, CDR1 is SGHTA and CDR2 is FQGNSA. This CDR3 region has 14 residues. V lost 5 bases to trimming and J lost 3 bases, with 13 bases between them. CDR3 in amino acids: CASSLQGGKETQYF. The CDR3 DNA sequence: TGTGCCAGCAGCCTCCAGGGGGGAAAAGAGACCCAGTACTTC.

V gene TRBV28 combines with J gene TRBJ2-7, with TRBD2 as a possible D gene (6 bases). Trimming took off 2 bases at V and 6 bases at J, with 8 bases between the two ends. The CDR3 covers 12 residues. Per the germline V gene, CDR1 is MDHEN and CDR2 is SYDVKM. The CDR3 is CASSLGGAEQYF. The CDR3 nucleotides are TGTGCCAGCAGTTTAGGCGGGGCCGAGCAGTACTTC.

This clone was seen just once. The J gene is TRBJ2-3, the V gene TRBV7-9; D is undetermined. The germline CDR1 and CDR2 sequences are SEHNR and FQNEAQ (reference sequence). This CDR3 has 14 amino acids. V lost 5 bases and J 7 bases, leaving 16 bases between the germline ends. The CDR3 protein is CASSPPRVGHTQYF. In nucleotides, the CDR3 is TGTGCCAGCAGCCCCCCCCGGGTTGGGCATACGCAGTATTTT.

V gene TRBV7-2 combines with J gene TRBJ2-1; 8 bases agree with TRBD2. Trimming at V came to 5 bases and at J to 3 bases, leaving 6 bases not matched to a gene. This CDR3 region has 15 residues. Germline lookup yields CDR1 SGHTA and CDR2 FQGNSA. The CDR3 here is CASSTSGSLYNEQFF. The CDR3 nucleotides are TGTGCCAGCAGCACGAGCGGGAGTCTCTACAATGAGCAGTTCTTC. Combining the CDR3 with reference TRBV7-2 and TRBJ2-1 gives the whole variable domain GAGVSQSPSNKVTEKGKDVELRCDPISGHTALYWYRQSLGQGLEFLIYFQGNSAPDKSGLPSDRFSAERTGGSVSTLTIQRTQQEDSAVYLCASSTSGSLYNEQFFGPGTRLTVL.

This chain links TRBV19 with TRBJ2-5; 7 bases agree with TRBD1. Germline-derived CDR1 and CDR2 are LNHDA and SQIVND (reference sequence). V gave up 3 bases and J gave up 1 base; unmatched junction bases: 5. The CDR3 spans 15 residues. The CDR3 here is CASSIKTGPQETQYF. CDR3 DNA: TGTGCCAGTAGTATCAAGACAGGGCCCCAAGAGACCCAGTACTTC.

The rearrangement joins TRBV7-3 to TRBJ2-6, with 7 bases lining up with TRBD1. Per the germline V gene, CDR1 is SGHTA and CDR2 is FQGTGA. The CDR3 is 16 amino acids. V trimming: 3 bases; J trimming: 0 bases; junction bases outside the gene matches: 2. The CDR3 spells CASSFTGDSGANVLTF. CDR3 in DNA: TGTGCCAGCAGCTTTACAGGGGACTCTGGGGCCAACGTCCTGACTTTC.

This clone was seen only once. The chain couples TRBV18 to TRBJ2-3; the D gene is possibly TRBD2 (6 bases). Between the trimmed V and J ends, which lost 4 bases and 2 bases, there was a span of 16 bases. This CDR3 is built from 16 residues. Germline assignment: CDR1 KGHSH and CDR2 LQKENI. The CDR3 reads CASSLSGGAFTDTQYF. CDR3 nucleotide sequence: TGTGCCAGCTCACTTTCCGGGGGTGCTTTCACAGATACGCAGTATTTT.

The J gene is TRBJ1-2, the V gene TRBV5-1; D gene uncertain. Trimming took off 3 bases at V and 7 bases at J, with 10 bases between the two ends. CDR3 length: 12 amino acids. Germline CDR1 and CDR2: SGHRS and YFSETQ. The CDR3 protein is CASSYRGVGYTF. As DNA, the CDR3 is TGCGCCAGCAGCTACCGTGGGGTTGGCTACACCTTC.

The chain employs TRBV28 and TRBJ1-4; no clear D gene. V lost 7 bases and J lost 5, with 11 bases in between. Germline V gene sequence: CDR1 MDHEN, CDR2 SYDVKM. The CDR3 contains 13 residues. The CDR3 loop is CASTPGRNEKLFF. The CDR3 DNA reads TGTGCCAGCACCCCCGGGAGGAATGAAAAACTGTTTTTT.

This clone was seen more than once but under ten times. This sequence joins TRBV7-3 and TRBJ2-5; TRBD1 matches 7 bases. The CDR3 extends over 15 amino acids. V lost 4 bases and J lost 5; bases outside the gene matches: 10. Per germline, CDR1 SGHTA and CDR2 FQGTGA. CDR3 bases: TGTGCCAGCAGCTCAGACAGGGACCGCGATGAGACCCAGTACTTC. Translated: CASSSDRDRDETQYF.